What follows describes a single T cell receptor (beta chain). Per the germline V gene, CDR1 is SGHNT and CDR2 is YYREEE (reference sequence). The CDR3 extends over 15 amino acids. V was trimmed by 1 base and J by 3 bases, leaving 13 bases between them. The record originates from a study of blood T cell repertoires in COVID-19. Libraries were prepared by immunoSEQ multiplex PCR; TCRdb keeps only in-frame clonotypes and omits some of them. The data show approximately 180,000 clones, under 90% seen once. The receptor comes from a person aged 65 to 85 with COVID-19, enrolled during active disease. The genes are TRBV5-4 and TRBJ1-2, with a tentative D call TRBD1 (5 bases). The sample consisted of peripheral blood. DNA of the CDR3: TGTGCCAGCAGCTTGTTTTCGGGGGGACACTATGGCTACACCTTC. This gives the protein CASSLFSGGHYGYTF. Looking up the rest from reference TRBV5-4 and TRBJ1-2 gives the full variable domain: ETGVTQSPTHLIKTRGQQVTLRCSSQSGHNTVSWYQQALGQGPQFIFQYYREEENGRGNFPPRFSGLQFPNYSSELNVNALELDDSALYLCASSLFSGGHYGYTFGSGTRLTVV.